This T cell receptor beta chain stems from a study of technical replicates of blood from a few donors. Generated by immunoSEQ multiplex PCR, the TCRdb table keeps only in-frame clones and is missing some. This table holds approximately 81,000 clones, roughly four fifths found once. The length of the CDR3 is 16 residues. V was pared by 2 bases and J by 7 bases, with 18 bases between. In germline, CDR1 is MDHEN, CDR2 SYDVKM. This sequence was found in a human donor in good health. Some clones in this sample may be carry-over from other donors' samples. Specimen: PBMCs. The V call is TRBV28, the J call TRBJ2-1; D is possibly TRBD1 (6 bases). DNA for the CDR3: TGTGCCAGCAGTTTACCCCCCGGTTACAGGGATAATGAGCAGTTCTTC. It encodes CASSLPPGYRDNEQFF.